This TCR beta chain was obtained from a study of cytomegalovirus exposure and HLA in healthy donors. The study ran its PCR with 60 Vbeta and 13 Jbeta primers. Assay: immunoSEQ multiplex PCR; the TCRdb copy retains only in-frame clones and omits some. Among over 150,000 clones listed, roughly 76% were seen once. CDR3 length equals 14 residues. CDR1 and CDR2 (germline): MNHNS, SASEGT. The V gene end was trimmed by 6 bases and the J gene end by 2 bases; junction bases not matched to a gene: 2. This receptor was taken from a man in his fifties or sixties in good health and CMV-seronegative. The sample consisted of PBMCs. V gene TRBV6-1 combines with J gene TRBJ2-1; 9 nucleotides line up with TRBD1. In nucleotides, the CDR3 is TGTGCCAGCAGCCGGGACAGGGCCTACAATGAGCAGTTCTTC. Residues: CASSRDRAYNEQFF.